This is a list of T cell receptor beta chains from one sample in a study of blood T cell repertoires in COVID-19. Only in-frame clones appear in the TCRdb table, and some are missing; sequencing was by immunoSEQ multiplex PCR. Among about 100,000 clones listed, about 75% were seen once. The sequenced material came from peripheral blood. These receptors all stem from a man at least 80 years old with acute or convalescent COVID-19. Both conserved end residues are part of each CDR3. D genes are given only for firm matches. The size field is filled for only some rows; it gives once, few, many or a size class.

>NA|TRBJ2-7|NA|TRBV5-6|15
TGTGCCAGCAGCTTAGGTCTAGTGAGCTCCTACGAGCAGTACTTC
CASSLGLVSSYEQYF
>NA|TRBJ1-1|NA|TRBV10-3|15
TGTGCCATCAGTGTAGGAGAGGGAGGGACCCCTGAAGCTTTCTTT
CAISVGEGGTPEAFF
>TRBD2|TRBJ2-7|NA|TRBV6-6|16
TGTGCCAGCAGGAGTCCATCTAGCGGGCACTCCTACGAGCAGTACTTC
CASRSPSSGHSYEQYF
>TRBD1|TRBJ2-2|NA|TRBV30|16
TGTGCCTGGAGTGTAAGCGAGGGGGCGCTCCCCGGGGAGCTGTTTTTT
CAWSVSEGALPGELFF
>NA|TRBJ1-4|NA|TRBV28|12
TGTGCCAGCAGGACAGGCCATGAAAAACTGTTTTTT
CASRTGHEKLFF
>TRBD1|TRBJ2-1|NA|TRBV6-5|15
TGTGCCAGCAGTTACTCACGGACAGGTTACAATGAGCAGTTCTTC
CASSYSRTGYNEQFF
>TRBD1|TRBJ1-2|NA|TRBV20-1|11
TGCAGTGTGCAGGGGGCAGAGGACTACACCTTC
CSVQGAEDYTF
>TRBD1|TRBJ2-2|NA|TRBV2|15
TGTGCCAGCCTCCCCGGGACAGGGGTAGCCGGGGAGCTGTTTTTT
CASLPGTGVAGELFF
>TRBD2|TRBJ2-1|NA|TRBV27|15
TGTGCCAGCGGGTTACTAGCGGTGTCCTACAATGAGCAGTTCTTC
CASGLLAVSYNEQFF
>NA|TRBJ2-3|NA|TRBV28|16
TGTGCCAGCAGGCCCCCTGGCGGGATAGGTGGAGATACGCAGTATTTT
CASRPPGGIGGDTQYF
>NA|TRBJ2-7|NA|TRBV6-5|15
TGTGCCAGCAGTAAACCCGGACAGTTTCTCTACGAGCAGTACTTC
CASSKPGQFLYEQYF
>NA|TRBJ2-7|NA|TRBV10-3|15
TGTGCCATCAGTGAACGGGGGGCAAGGTCCTACGAGCAGTACTTC
CAISERGARSYEQYF
>NA|TRBJ1-2|NA|TRBV29-1|12
TGCAGCGATAGTGTGGGGCCCCATGGCTACACCTTC
CSDSVGPHGYTF
>NA|TRBJ1-4|few|TRBV7-6|13
TGTGCCAGCAGCTCCCGACTACTTGAAAAACTGTTTTTT
CASSSRLLEKLFF
>TRBD1|TRBJ1-4|NA|TRBV3-1/TRBV3-2|20
TGTGCCAGCAGCCGAGATAGACTCGTTATCGTGGGGACAGAAAATGAAAAACTGTTTTTT
CASSRDRLVIVGTENEKLFF
>TRBD1|TRBJ1-1|NA|TRBV10-3|14
TGTGCCATCAAGAGGGACAGGGGCAACACTGAAGCTTTCTTT
CAIKRDRGNTEAFF
>NA|TRBJ1-1|NA|TRBV2|14
TGTGCCAGCAGTGAGTGGCGGATGAACACTGAAGCTTTCTTT
CASSEWRMNTEAFF
>NA|TRBJ1-6|NA|TRBV12-3/TRBV12-4|12
TGTGCCAGCAGCCCCGAGAATTCACCCCTCCACTTT
CASSPENSPLHF
>NA|TRBJ1-3|NA|TRBV4-3|15
TGCGCCAGCAGCCAAGATTTCCATCCTGGAAACACCATATATTTT
CASSQDFHPGNTIYF
>TRBD1|TRBJ2-1|NA|TRBV4-1|16
TGCGCCAGCAGCCGGTCTACCGGGACAGGTAAGTATGAGCAGTTCTTC
CASSRSTGTGKYEQFF
>TRBD2|TRBJ2-5|few|TRBV7-9|15
TGTGCCAGCAGAGGACTAGCGGGAGTTGTGGAGACCCAGTACTTC
CASRGLAGVVETQYF
>TRBD1|TRBJ1-1|NA|TRBV5-1|16
TGCGCCAGCAGCTTGGGGATCAGGGGGCAGAGGACTGAAGCTTTCTTT
CASSLGIRGQRTEAFF
>TRBD2|TRBJ2-7|NA|TRBV6-5|16
TGTGCCAGCAGTTACTCCAAACGGGGGAGGGCCTACGAGCAGTACTTC
CASSYSKRGRAYEQYF
>NA|TRBJ2-7|once|TRBV7-6|12
TGTGCCAGCAGCTTGAGGGTTGGGGAGCAGTACTTC
CASSLRVGEQYF
>NA|TRBJ1-4|NA|TRBV25-1|11
TGTGCCTCAAAACACGGGGTAGAGCTGTTTTTT
CASKHGVELFF
>NA|TRBJ1-5|NA|TRBV3-1/TRBV3-2|13
TGTGCCAGCAGCCAGGGCATCAATCAGCCCCAGCATTTT
CASSQGINQPQHF
>NA|TRBJ1-1|NA|TRBV4-2|14
TGTGCCAGCAGCCAGGGAGACACGAACACTGAAGCTTTCTTT
CASSQGDTNTEAFF
>TRBD1|TRBJ1-5|NA|TRBV28|15
TGTGCCAGCAGTTTTAGGGACAGTTGGAATCAGCCCCAGCATTTT
CASSFRDSWNQPQHF
>NA|TRBJ2-1|NA|TRBV7-2|13
TGTGCCAGCAGCTTTACTAGCTACAATGAGCAGTTCTTC
CASSFTSYNEQFF
>NA|TRBJ2-2|NA|TRBV4-1|15
TGCGCCAGCAGCCAAGGACAGCAATTCACCGGGGAGCTGTTTTTT
CASSQGQQFTGELFF
>TRBD2|TRBJ2-3|once|TRBV7-3|17
TGTGCCAGCTCCCTCACGGGCACTAGCGGGACCCGGGGGAAGCAGTATTTT
CASSLTGTSGTRGKQYF
>NA|TRBJ2-1|NA|TRBV21-1|15
TGTGCCAGCAGCACCCAGACCCGGGGGTACAATGAGCAGTTCTTC
CASSTQTRGYNEQFF
>NA|TRBJ2-7|once|TRBV7-2|14
TGTGCCAGCAGCCCTAATGAGCCACCCTACGAGCAGTACTTC
CASSPNEPPYEQYF
>NA|TRBJ1-2|NA|TRBV28|12
TGTGCCAGCACCCCCCGGTCGGATGGCTACACCTTC
CASTPRSDGYTF
>TRBD2|TRBJ2-5|NA|TRBV7-7|14
TGTGCTAGCAGCTCGGGACTAGCCTTAGAGACCCAGTACTTC
CASSSGLALETQYF
>TRBD1|TRBJ1-3|NA|TRBV28|15
TGTGCCAGCAGACCTGGGACAGTCTCTGGAAACACCATATATTTT
CASRPGTVSGNTIYF
>NA|TRBJ2-3|few|TRBV7-9|14
TGTGCCAGCAGCCCGAGCACTAGCACAGATACGCAGTATTTT
CASSPSTSTDTQYF
>NA|TRBJ2-3|NA|TRBV19|14
TGTGCCAGTAGTATCTTGGGGGGAACAGATACGCAGTATTTT
CASSILGGTDTQYF
>NA|TRBJ1-2|NA|TRBV28|13
TGTGCCAGCAGTCTATACGAGAACTATGGCTACACCTTC
CASSLYENYGYTF
>TRBD1|TRBJ1-1|NA|TRBV5-8|13
TGTGCCAGCAGCTTTGTTTCGACAGGGGAAGCTTTCTTT
CASSFVSTGEAFF
>TRBD2|TRBJ2-5|once|TRBV3-1/TRBV3-2|17
TGTGCCAGCAGCCCCTATAACGCGGGAGCGGACCAAGAGACCCAGTACTTC
CASSPYNAGADQETQYF
>NA|TRBJ1-4|NA|TRBV24-1|14
TGTGCCACCAGCGCAGGGGCAACTAATGAAAAACTGTTTTTT
CATSAGATNEKLFF